These T cell receptor beta chains were read from a single sample in a study of Ad26.COV2.S vaccination and SARS-CoV-2 variants. Assay used: immunoSEQ multiplex PCR; TCRdb lists only in-frame clones, some missing. The table includes 300,000 to 500,000 clones, more than 85% detected once. The sequencing here drew on peripheral blood, taken in a trial of Ad26.COV2.S vaccine versus placebo. These receptors all come from a person between 18 and 65 years old who received the Ad26.COV2.S COVID-19 vaccine or a placebo. CDR3s include the opening cysteine and the closing phenylalanine or tryptophan. Fields, in order: D gene, V gene, J gene, clone size, CDR3 length, CDR3 DNA, CDR3 protein. The D gene is left open where the match is weak. Not every row has a clone size; where given, it reads once, few, many or a size class.

d_gene: NA
v_gene: TRBV6-5
j_gene: TRBJ2-2
abundance: NA
len: 14
CDR3nt: TGTGCCAGCAGTAGGTGGGAAATCGGGGGGGAGCTGTTTTTT
CDR3aa: CASSRWEIGGELFF

d_gene: NA
v_gene: TRBV25-1
j_gene: TRBJ2-4
abundance: NA
len: 13
CDR3nt: TGTGCCAGCAGAGACAGGGCCAAAAACATTCAGTACTTC
CDR3aa: CASRDRAKNIQYF

d_gene: NA
v_gene: TRBV19
j_gene: TRBJ2-3
abundance: NA
len: 13
CDR3nt: TGTGCCAGTAGTCTAGGAGACTTCGATACGCAGTATTTT
CDR3aa: CASSLGDFDTQYF

d_gene: NA
v_gene: TRBV7-8
j_gene: TRBJ1-1
abundance: NA
len: 14
CDR3nt: TGTGCCAGCAGCTTAGACGTAGCTTCGACTGAAGCTTTCTTT
CDR3aa: CASSLDVASTEAFF

d_gene: NA
v_gene: TRBV6-5
j_gene: TRBJ1-2
abundance: NA
len: 14
CDR3nt: TGTGCCAGCAGTTACTCGACCCCTAACTATGGCTACACCTTC
CDR3aa: CASSYSTPNYGYTF

d_gene: TRBD1
v_gene: TRBV19
j_gene: TRBJ1-1
abundance: NA
len: 15
CDR3nt: TGTGCCAGTAGTATAGTTGCAGGGGGCAACACTGAAGCTTTCTTT
CDR3aa: CASSIVAGGNTEAFF

d_gene: TRBD2
v_gene: TRBV6-6
j_gene: TRBJ2-7
abundance: NA
len: 16
CDR3nt: TGTGCCAGCAGTTACCCCCCTAGCGGGGGGACCTACGAGCAGTACTTC
CDR3aa: CASSYPPSGGTYEQYF

d_gene: TRBD2
v_gene: TRBV24-1
j_gene: TRBJ2-1
abundance: NA
len: 17
CDR3nt: TGTGCCACCAGTGATTGGGGGACTAGCGGGGGGTACAATGAGCAGTTCTTC
CDR3aa: CATSDWGTSGGYNEQFF

d_gene: NA
v_gene: TRBV7-2
j_gene: TRBJ1-1
abundance: NA
len: 13
CDR3nt: TGTGCCAGCAGCAACAACGGGCGTTCCTGGGCTTTCTTT
CDR3aa: CASSNNGRSWAFF

d_gene: TRBD1
v_gene: TRBV2
j_gene: TRBJ1-4
abundance: NA
len: 13
CDR3nt: TGTGCCAGTGCGACAGGGCCTAATGAAAAACTGTTTTTT
CDR3aa: CASATGPNEKLFF

d_gene: NA
v_gene: TRBV27
j_gene: TRBJ2-3
abundance: NA
len: 14
CDR3nt: TGTGCCAGCAGTTTTATCCCAAGGGGAGATACGCAGTATTTT
CDR3aa: CASSFIPRGDTQYF

d_gene: NA
v_gene: TRBV7-6
j_gene: TRBJ1-1
abundance: few
len: 13
CDR3nt: TGTGCCAGCAGCCTGACGGGGGTGGCTGAAGCTTTCTTT
CDR3aa: CASSLTGVAEAFF

d_gene: NA
v_gene: TRBV7-9
j_gene: TRBJ1-3
abundance: NA
len: 14
CDR3nt: TGTGCCAGCAGCCCGGGCCTAGGAGGAAACACCATATATTTT
CDR3aa: CASSPGLGGNTIYF

d_gene: NA
v_gene: TRBV20-1
j_gene: TRBJ1-2
abundance: NA
len: 11
CDR3nt: TGCAGTGCTAGAGAGGTTCCAGGGTACACCTTC
CDR3aa: CSAREVPGYTF

d_gene: NA
v_gene: TRBV9
j_gene: TRBJ1-3
abundance: NA
len: 15
CDR3nt: TGTGCCAGCAGCGTGGGTACAGACTCTGGAAACACCATATATTTT
CDR3aa: CASSVGTDSGNTIYF

d_gene: NA
v_gene: TRBV10-3
j_gene: TRBJ1-1
abundance: once
len: 15
CDR3nt: TGTGCCATCAGTGAGTTGGGAGGACGGATTCGTGAAGCTTTCTTT
CDR3aa: CAISELGGRIREAFF

d_gene: NA
v_gene: TRBV3-1/TRBV3-2
j_gene: TRBJ2-7
abundance: NA
len: 15
CDR3nt: TGTGCCAGCAGCCAAGATGTGGCAGCTACCTACGAGCAGTACTTC
CDR3aa: CASSQDVAATYEQYF

d_gene: NA
v_gene: TRBV5-8
j_gene: TRBJ2-3
abundance: NA
len: 16
CDR3nt: TGTGCCAGCGGTCGAACTGGGGTGTTAAGCACAGATACGCAGTATTTT
CDR3aa: CASGRTGVLSTDTQYF

d_gene: TRBD1
v_gene: TRBV19
j_gene: TRBJ1-2
abundance: NA
len: 17
CDR3nt: TGTGCCAGTAGTTCCGGGACAGGGGCTTACTTGTTGTATGGCTACACCTTC
CDR3aa: CASSSGTGAYLLYGYTF

d_gene: NA
v_gene: TRBV5-1
j_gene: TRBJ2-7
abundance: NA
len: 15
CDR3nt: TGCGCCAGCAGCTTGGCAACAGACCCTACCTACGAGCAGTACTTC
CDR3aa: CASSLATDPTYEQYF

d_gene: TRBD1
v_gene: TRBV30
j_gene: TRBJ1-2
abundance: NA
len: 11
CDR3nt: TGTGCCTGTACAGGGGCCTATGGCTACACCTTC
CDR3aa: CACTGAYGYTF

d_gene: NA
v_gene: TRBV19
j_gene: TRBJ1-1
abundance: NA
len: 11
CDR3nt: TGTGCCAGTAGTATCCGGGTCGAAGCTTTCTTT
CDR3aa: CASSIRVEAFF

d_gene: TRBD1
v_gene: TRBV28
j_gene: TRBJ1-1
abundance: NA
len: 17
CDR3nt: TGTGCCAGCAGTTTTCATGAGACAGGGGGCGAAGGAACTGAAGCTTTCTTT
CDR3aa: CASSFHETGGEGTEAFF

d_gene: NA
v_gene: TRBV5-6
j_gene: TRBJ1-6
abundance: NA
len: 15
CDR3nt: TGTGCCAGCCTACGTACGGGAACCGGTAATTCACCCCTCCACTTT
CDR3aa: CASLRTGTGNSPLHF

d_gene: NA
v_gene: TRBV5-6
j_gene: TRBJ2-7
abundance: once
len: 15
CDR3nt: TGTGCCAGCAGCTTGAACCCGGCACGTAGCTACGAGCAGTACTTC
CDR3aa: CASSLNPARSYEQYF

d_gene: NA
v_gene: TRBV19
j_gene: TRBJ1-2
abundance: NA
len: 14
CDR3nt: TGTGCCAGTAGTCCCACGACTAACGCTTATGGCTACACCTTC
CDR3aa: CASSPTTNAYGYTF

d_gene: TRBD2
v_gene: TRBV11-3
j_gene: TRBJ2-3
abundance: many
len: 14
CDR3nt: TGTGCCAGCAGCTCCGGGACTAGCGCAGATACGCAGTATTTT
CDR3aa: CASSSGTSADTQYF

d_gene: NA
v_gene: TRBV6-5
j_gene: TRBJ2-3
abundance: NA
len: 13
CDR3nt: TGTGCCAGCAGGTCTGCGGGGCCAGATACGCAGTATTTT
CDR3aa: CASRSAGPDTQYF

d_gene: TRBD1
v_gene: TRBV19
j_gene: TRBJ2-2
abundance: once
len: 14
CDR3nt: TGTGCCAGTATGGACAGGGTCTTCACCGGGGAGCTGTTTTTT
CDR3aa: CASMDRVFTGELFF

d_gene: NA
v_gene: TRBV19
j_gene: TRBJ2-3
abundance: NA
len: 14
CDR3nt: TGTGCCAGTAGTAAGAGTGCTGAAACAGATACGCAGTATTTT
CDR3aa: CASSKSAETDTQYF

d_gene: TRBD1
v_gene: TRBV2
j_gene: TRBJ2-5
abundance: NA
len: 14
CDR3nt: TGTGCCAGCTTCGGGACAGACACCATGTGGACCCAGTACTTC
CDR3aa: CASFGTDTMWTQYF

d_gene: TRBD1
v_gene: TRBV10-1
j_gene: TRBJ1-1
abundance: NA
len: 12
CDR3nt: TGCGCCAGCAGCACAGGGGGCACTGAAGCTTTCTTT
CDR3aa: CASSTGGTEAFF

d_gene: TRBD2
v_gene: TRBV7-6
j_gene: TRBJ2-5
abundance: NA
len: 16
CDR3nt: TGTGCCAGCAGCTTAGGACTAGCGGGGGGGCAAGAGACCCAGTACTTC
CDR3aa: CASSLGLAGGQETQYF

d_gene: NA
v_gene: TRBV4-1
j_gene: TRBJ1-2
abundance: NA
len: 17
CDR3nt: TGCGCCAGCAGCCAAGAGAAAATGGGGCTCTCTAACTATGGCTACACCTTC
CDR3aa: CASSQEKMGLSNYGYTF

d_gene: NA
v_gene: TRBV15
j_gene: TRBJ2-7
abundance: NA
len: 13
CDR3nt: TGTGCCACCAGCGAAGGGGATTTATACGAGCAGTACTTC
CDR3aa: CATSEGDLYEQYF

d_gene: NA
v_gene: TRBV7-8
j_gene: TRBJ1-2
abundance: NA
len: 14
CDR3nt: TGTGCCAGCAGCTTAGCATCGCGGACCTATGGCTACACCTTC
CDR3aa: CASSLASRTYGYTF

d_gene: NA
v_gene: TRBV7-9
j_gene: TRBJ2-5
abundance: NA
len: 15
CDR3nt: TGTGCCAGCAACTATTTGGGGGGTTTGGTGGAGACCCAGTACTTC
CDR3aa: CASNYLGGLVETQYF

d_gene: NA
v_gene: TRBV6-1
j_gene: TRBJ2-3
abundance: NA
len: 14
CDR3nt: TGTGCCAGCAGTGAAACGGGCGCTTGGGACCCTCTGTATTTT
CDR3aa: CASSETGAWDPLYF

d_gene: NA
v_gene: TRBV5-6
j_gene: TRBJ1-5
abundance: NA
len: 13
CDR3nt: TGTGCCAGCAGCCCAGGGCGGAGGGGGCCCCAGCATTTT
CDR3aa: CASSPGRRGPQHF

d_gene: NA
v_gene: TRBV5-5
j_gene: TRBJ2-7
abundance: few
len: 14
CDR3nt: TGTGCCAGCAGCTTGGTGGGTTATTCCTACGAGCAGTACTTC
CDR3aa: CASSLVGYSYEQYF

d_gene: NA
v_gene: TRBV19
j_gene: TRBJ2-2
abundance: few
len: 12
CDR3nt: TGTGCCAGTAGTAAGGGGAGCGGGGAGCTGTTTTTT
CDR3aa: CASSKGSGELFF